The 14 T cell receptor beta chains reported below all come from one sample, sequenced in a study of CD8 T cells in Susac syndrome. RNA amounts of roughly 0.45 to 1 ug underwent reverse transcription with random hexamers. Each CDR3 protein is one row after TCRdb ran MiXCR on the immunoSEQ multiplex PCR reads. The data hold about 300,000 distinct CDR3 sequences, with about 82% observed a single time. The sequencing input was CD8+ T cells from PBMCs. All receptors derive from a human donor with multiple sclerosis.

In DNA, the CDR3 is TGTGCCAGCAGCTTAGAAGGCAGTCCATTCTATGGCTACACCTTC. Translated, it gives CASSLEGSPFYGYTF. The chain combines TRBV7-2 with TRBJ1-2; no reliable D call. The CDR3 length is 15 residues. Germline lookup yields CDR1 SGHTA and CDR2 FQGNSA. V lost 1 base, J lost 4 bases, and 13 bases lay in between.

The CDR3 DNA reads TGTGCCAGCAGCTTTGACATCGGGGCCTACAATGAGCAGTTCTTC. It specifies CASSFDIGAYNEQFF. The rearrangement links TRBV7-6 to TRBJ2-1; D perhaps matches TRBD2 (5 bases). Germline V gene sequence: CDR1 SGHVS, CDR2 FNYEAQ. This CDR3 region has 15 residues. Trimming stripped 3 bases from V and 2 bases from J, with 11 bases between.

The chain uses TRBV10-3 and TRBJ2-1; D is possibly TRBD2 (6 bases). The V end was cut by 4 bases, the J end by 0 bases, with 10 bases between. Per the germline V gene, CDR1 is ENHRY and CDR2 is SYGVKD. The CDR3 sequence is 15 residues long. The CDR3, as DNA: TGTGCCATCAGTGTAACGGGAGACTCCTACAATGAGCAGTTCTTC. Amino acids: CAISVTGDSYNEQFF.

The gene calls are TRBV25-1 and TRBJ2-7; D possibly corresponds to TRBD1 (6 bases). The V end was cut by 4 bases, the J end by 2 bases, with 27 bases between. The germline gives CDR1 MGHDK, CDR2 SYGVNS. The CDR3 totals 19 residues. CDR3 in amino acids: CASSVPKRTDSISTYEQYF. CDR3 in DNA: TGTGCCAGCAGTGTTCCCAAGAGGACAGACTCCATTTCGACCTACGAGCAGTACTTC.

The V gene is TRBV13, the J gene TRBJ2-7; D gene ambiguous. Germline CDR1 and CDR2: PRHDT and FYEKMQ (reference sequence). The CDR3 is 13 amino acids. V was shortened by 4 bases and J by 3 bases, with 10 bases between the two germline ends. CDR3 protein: CASSSLSNYEQYF. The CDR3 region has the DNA TGTGCCAGCAGCTCACTAAGCAACTACGAGCAGTACTTC. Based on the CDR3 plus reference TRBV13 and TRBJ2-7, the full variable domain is AAGVIQSPRHLIKEKRETATLKCYPIPRHDTVYWYQQGPGQDPQFLISFYEKMQSDKGSIPDRFSAQQFSDYHSELNMSSLELGDSALYFCASSSLSNYEQYFGPGTRLTVT.

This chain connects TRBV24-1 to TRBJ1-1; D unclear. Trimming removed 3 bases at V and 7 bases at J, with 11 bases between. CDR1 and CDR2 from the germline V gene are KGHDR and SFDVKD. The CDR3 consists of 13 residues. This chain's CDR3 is CATSDVDGYEAFF. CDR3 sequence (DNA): TGTGCCACCAGTGATGTGGACGGTTATGAAGCTTTCTTT.

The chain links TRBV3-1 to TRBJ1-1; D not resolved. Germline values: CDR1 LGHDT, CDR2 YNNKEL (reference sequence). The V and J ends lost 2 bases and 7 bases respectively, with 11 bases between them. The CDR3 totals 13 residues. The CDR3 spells CASSQTGGREAFF. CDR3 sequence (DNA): TGTGCCAGCAGCCAAACCGGCGGCCGTGAAGCTTTCTTT.

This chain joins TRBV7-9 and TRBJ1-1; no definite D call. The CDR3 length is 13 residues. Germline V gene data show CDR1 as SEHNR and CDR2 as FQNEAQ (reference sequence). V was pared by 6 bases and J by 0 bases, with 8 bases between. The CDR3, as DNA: TGTGCCAGCAGGGGCGGGATGAACACTGAAGCTTTCTTT. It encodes CASRGGMNTEAFF.

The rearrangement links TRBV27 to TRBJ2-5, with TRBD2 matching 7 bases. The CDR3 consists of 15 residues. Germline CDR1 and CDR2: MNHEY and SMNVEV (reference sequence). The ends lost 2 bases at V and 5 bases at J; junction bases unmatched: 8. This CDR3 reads CASSLGGGPGETQYF. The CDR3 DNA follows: TGTGCCAGCAGTTTAGGGGGAGGGCCTGGTGAGACCCAGTACTTC.

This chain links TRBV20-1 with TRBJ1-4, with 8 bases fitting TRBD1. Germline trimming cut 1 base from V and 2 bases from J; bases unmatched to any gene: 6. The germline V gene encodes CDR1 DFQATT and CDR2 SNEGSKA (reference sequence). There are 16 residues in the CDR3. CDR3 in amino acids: CSARVAAGGTNEKLFF. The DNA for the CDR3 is TGCAGTGCTAGAGTTGCGGCAGGGGGCACTAATGAAAAACTGTTTTTT.

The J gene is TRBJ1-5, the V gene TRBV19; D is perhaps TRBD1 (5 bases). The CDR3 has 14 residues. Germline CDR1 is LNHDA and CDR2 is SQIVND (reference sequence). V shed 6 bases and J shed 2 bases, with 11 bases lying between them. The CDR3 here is CASRVGGGNQPQHF. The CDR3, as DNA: TGTGCCAGTAGGGTCGGGGGGGGCAATCAGCCCCAGCATTTT.

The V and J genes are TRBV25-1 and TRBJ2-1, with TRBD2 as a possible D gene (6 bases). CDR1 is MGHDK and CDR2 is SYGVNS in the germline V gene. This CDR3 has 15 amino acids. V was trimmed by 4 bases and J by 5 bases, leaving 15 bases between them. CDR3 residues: CASSVRGWEDNEQFF. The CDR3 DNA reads TGTGCCAGCAGTGTTAGGGGATGGGAGGACAATGAGCAGTTCTTC. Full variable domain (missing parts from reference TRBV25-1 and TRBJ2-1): EADIYQTPRYLVIGTGKKITLECSQTMGHDKMYWYQQDPGMELHLIHYSYGVNSTEKGDLSSESTVSRIRTEHFPLTLESARPSHTSQYLCASSVRGWEDNEQFFGPGTRLTVL.

The DNA of the CDR3 is TGTGCCAGCAGTTATTCGGGACTAGCGGGCTTGAACACCGGGGAGCTGTTTTTT. Amino acid sequence: CASSYSGLAGLNTGELFF. The chain has TRBV6-2 or TRBV6-3 and TRBJ2-2, with 12 bases fitting TRBD2. The CDR3 is made up of 18 amino acids. The trim removed 3 bases at V and 1 base at J, leaving 6 bases unmatched. Germline assignment: CDR1 MNHEY and CDR2 SVGEGT.

Here the CDR3 reads CASSTGTGPETQYF. In DNA form, the CDR3 reads TGTGCCAGCAGTACCGGGACAGGGCCAGAGACCCAGTACTTC. The chain is built from TRBV28 and TRBJ2-5; TRBD1 matches at 9 bases. V was clipped by 5 bases and J by 4 bases; unmatched bases: 5. Germline V gives CDR1 MDHEN, CDR2 SYDVKM. The CDR3 is 14 residues long. The full variable domain, rest sourced from reference TRBV28 and TRBJ2-5, is DVKVTQSSRYLVKRTGEKVFLECVQDMDHENMFWYRQDPGLGLRLIYFSYDVKMKEKGDIPEGYSVSREKKERFSLILESASTNQTSMYLCASSTGTGPETQYFGPGTRLLVL.